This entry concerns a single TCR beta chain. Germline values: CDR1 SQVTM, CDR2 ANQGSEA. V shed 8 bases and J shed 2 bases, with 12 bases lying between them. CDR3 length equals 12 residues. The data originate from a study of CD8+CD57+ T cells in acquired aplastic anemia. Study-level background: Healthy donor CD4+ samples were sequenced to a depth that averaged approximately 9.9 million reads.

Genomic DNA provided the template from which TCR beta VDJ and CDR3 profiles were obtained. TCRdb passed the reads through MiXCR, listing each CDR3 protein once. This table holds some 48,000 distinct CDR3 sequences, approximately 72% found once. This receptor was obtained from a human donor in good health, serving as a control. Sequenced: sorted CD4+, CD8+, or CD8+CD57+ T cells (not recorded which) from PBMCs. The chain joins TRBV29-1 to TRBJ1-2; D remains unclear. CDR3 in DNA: TGCAGCACCTTGGACGGAAACTATGGCTACACCTTC. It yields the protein CSTLDGNYGYTF.